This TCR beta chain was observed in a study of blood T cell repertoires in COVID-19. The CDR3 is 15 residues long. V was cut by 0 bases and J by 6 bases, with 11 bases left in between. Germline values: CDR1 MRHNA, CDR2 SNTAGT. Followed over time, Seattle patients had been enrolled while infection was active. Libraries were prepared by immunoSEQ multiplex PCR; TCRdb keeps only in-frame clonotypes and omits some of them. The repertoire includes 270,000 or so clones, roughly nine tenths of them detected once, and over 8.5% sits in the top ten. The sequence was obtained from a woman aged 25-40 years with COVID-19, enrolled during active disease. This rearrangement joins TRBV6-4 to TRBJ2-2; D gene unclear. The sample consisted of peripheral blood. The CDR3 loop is CASSDSSVLPGELFF. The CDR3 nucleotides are TGTGCCAGCAGTGACTCGAGTGTTTTGCCCGGGGAGCTGTTTTTT.